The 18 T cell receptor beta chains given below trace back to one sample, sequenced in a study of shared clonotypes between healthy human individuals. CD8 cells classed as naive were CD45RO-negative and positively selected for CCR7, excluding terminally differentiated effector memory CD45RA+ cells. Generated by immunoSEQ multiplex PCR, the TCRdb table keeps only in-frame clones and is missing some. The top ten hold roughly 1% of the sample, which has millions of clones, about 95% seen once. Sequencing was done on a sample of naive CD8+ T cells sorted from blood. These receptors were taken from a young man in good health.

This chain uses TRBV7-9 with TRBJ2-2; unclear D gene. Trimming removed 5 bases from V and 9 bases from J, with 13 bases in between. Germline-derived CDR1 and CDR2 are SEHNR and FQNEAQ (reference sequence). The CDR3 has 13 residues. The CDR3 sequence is CASSPPMERELFF. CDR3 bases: TGTGCCAGCAGCCCGCCAATGGAGAGGGAGCTGTTTTTT. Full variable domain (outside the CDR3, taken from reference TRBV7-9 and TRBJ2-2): DTGVSQNPRHKITKRGQNVTFRCDPISEHNRLYWYRQTLGQGPEFLTYFQNEAQLEKSRLLSDRFSAERPKGSFSTLEIQRTEQGDSAMYLCASSPPMERELFFGEGSRLTVL.

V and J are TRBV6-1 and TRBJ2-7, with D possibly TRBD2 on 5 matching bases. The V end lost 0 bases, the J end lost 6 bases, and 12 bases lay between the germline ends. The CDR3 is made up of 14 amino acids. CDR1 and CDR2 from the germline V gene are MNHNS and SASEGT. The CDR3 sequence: CASSEAEGFLEQYF. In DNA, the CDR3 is TGTGCCAGCAGTGAAGCTGAGGGTTTCCTCGAGCAGTACTTC.

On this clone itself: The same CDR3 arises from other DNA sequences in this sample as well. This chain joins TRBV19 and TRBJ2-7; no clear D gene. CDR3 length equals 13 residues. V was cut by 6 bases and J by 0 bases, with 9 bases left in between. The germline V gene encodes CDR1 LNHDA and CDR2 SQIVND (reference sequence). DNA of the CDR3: TGTGCCAGTAGCCCAGACACCTCCTACGAGCAGTACTTC. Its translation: CASSPDTSYEQYF. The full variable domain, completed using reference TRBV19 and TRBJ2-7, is DGGITQSPKYLFRKEGQNVTLSCEQNLNHDAMYWYRQDPGQGLRLIYYSQIVNDFQKGDIAEGYSVSREKKESFPLTVTSAQKNPTAFYLCASSPDTSYEQYFGPGTRLTVT.

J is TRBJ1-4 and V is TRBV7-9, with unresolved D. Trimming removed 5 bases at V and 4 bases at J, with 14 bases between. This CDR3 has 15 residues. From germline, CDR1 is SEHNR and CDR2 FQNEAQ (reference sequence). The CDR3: CASSPPDFDNEKLFF. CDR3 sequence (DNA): TGTGCCAGCAGCCCACCCGATTTCGATAATGAAAAACTGTTTTTT.

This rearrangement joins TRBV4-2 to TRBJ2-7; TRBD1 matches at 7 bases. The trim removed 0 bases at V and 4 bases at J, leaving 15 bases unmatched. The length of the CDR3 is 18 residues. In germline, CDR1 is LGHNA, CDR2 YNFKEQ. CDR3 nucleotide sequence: TGTGCCAGCAGCCAAGAAGCCACCCCCCCCGGGACAGTTTACGAGCAGTACTTC. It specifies CASSQEATPPGTVYEQYF.

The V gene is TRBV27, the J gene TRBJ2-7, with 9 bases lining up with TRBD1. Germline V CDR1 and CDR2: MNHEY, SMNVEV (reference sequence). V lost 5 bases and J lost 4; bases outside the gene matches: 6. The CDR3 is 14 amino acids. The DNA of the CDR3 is TGTGCCAGCAGTCTGACCGGGACAGGGTACGAGCAGTACTTC. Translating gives CASSLTGTGYEQYF.

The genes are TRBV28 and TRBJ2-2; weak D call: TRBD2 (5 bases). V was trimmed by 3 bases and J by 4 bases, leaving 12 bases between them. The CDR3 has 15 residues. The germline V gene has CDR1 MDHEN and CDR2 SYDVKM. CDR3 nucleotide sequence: TGTGCCAGCAGTTTTTGGCTAGCCAGCACCGGGGAGCTGTTTTTT. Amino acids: CASSFWLASTGELFF.

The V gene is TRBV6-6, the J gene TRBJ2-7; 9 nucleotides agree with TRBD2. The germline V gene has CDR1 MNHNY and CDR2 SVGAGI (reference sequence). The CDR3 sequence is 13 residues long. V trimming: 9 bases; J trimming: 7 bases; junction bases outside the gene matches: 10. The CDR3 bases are TGTGCCAGTTCAAGGGCTAGCGGGGATGAGCAGTACTTC. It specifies CASSRASGDEQYF.

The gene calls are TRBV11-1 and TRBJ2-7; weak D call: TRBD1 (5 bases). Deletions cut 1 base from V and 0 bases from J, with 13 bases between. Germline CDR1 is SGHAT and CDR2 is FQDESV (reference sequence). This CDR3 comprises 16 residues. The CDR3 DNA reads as TGTGCCAGCAGCTTAGAGGGGCCCAGGAGCTCCTACGAGCAGTACTTC. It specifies CASSLEGPRSSYEQYF.

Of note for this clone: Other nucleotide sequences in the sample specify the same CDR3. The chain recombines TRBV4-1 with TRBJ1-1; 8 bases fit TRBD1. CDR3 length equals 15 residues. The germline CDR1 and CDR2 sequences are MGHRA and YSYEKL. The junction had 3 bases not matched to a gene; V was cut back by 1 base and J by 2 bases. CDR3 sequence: CASSQGQGQNTEAFF. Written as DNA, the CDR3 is TGCGCCAGCAGCCAAGGACAGGGGCAAAACACTGAAGCTTTCTTT.

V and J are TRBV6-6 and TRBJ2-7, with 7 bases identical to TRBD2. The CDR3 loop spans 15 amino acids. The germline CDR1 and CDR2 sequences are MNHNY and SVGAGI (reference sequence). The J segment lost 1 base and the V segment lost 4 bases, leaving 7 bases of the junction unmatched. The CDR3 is CASSWSWGGSYEQYF. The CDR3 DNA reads TGTGCCAGCAGTTGGTCATGGGGAGGGTCCTACGAGCAGTACTTC.

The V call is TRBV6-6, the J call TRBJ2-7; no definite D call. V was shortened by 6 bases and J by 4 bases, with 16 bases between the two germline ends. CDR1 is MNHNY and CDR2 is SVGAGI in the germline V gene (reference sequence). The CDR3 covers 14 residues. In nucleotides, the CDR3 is TGTGCCAGCAGGGAAGGTCTCGCTGGGTACGAGCAGTACTTC. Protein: CASREGLAGYEQYF.

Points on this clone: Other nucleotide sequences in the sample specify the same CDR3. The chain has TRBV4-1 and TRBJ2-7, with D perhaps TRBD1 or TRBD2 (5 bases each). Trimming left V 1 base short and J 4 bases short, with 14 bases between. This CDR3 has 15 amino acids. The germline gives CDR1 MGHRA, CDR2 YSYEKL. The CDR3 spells CASSQVLTGLYEQYF. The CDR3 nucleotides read TGCGCCAGCAGCCAAGTATTAACGGGGCTTTACGAGCAGTACTTC.

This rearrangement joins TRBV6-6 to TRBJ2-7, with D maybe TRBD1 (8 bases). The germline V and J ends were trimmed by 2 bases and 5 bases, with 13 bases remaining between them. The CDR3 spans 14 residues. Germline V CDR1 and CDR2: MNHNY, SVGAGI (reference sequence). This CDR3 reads CASSYTGGDDEQYF. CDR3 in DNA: TGTGCCAGCAGTTACACAGGGGGGGATGACGAGCAGTACTTC.

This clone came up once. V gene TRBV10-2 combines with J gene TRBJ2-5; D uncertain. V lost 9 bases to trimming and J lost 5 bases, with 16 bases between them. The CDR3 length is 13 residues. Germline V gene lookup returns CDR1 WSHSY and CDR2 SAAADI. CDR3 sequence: CASVIENSETQYF. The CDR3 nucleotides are TGCGCCAGTGTCATAGAGAATTCGGAGACCCAGTACTTC.

The CDR3 coding sequence is TGTGCCAGCAGTTTAAAACAGGGGTCGCTGCAGTTCTTC. Translation: CASSLKQGSLQFF. J is TRBJ2-1 and V is TRBV6-5; 7 bases agree with TRBD1. This CDR3 region has 13 residues. The ends lost 4 bases at V and 12 bases at J; junction bases unmatched: 9. From germline, CDR1 is MNHEY and CDR2 SVGAGI.

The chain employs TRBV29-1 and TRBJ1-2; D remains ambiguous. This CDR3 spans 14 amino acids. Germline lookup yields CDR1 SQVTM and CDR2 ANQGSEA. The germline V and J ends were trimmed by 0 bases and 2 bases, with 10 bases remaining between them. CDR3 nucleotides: TGCAGCGTTGAAGATCTTATTGAGAACTATGGCTACACCTTC. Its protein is CSVEDLIENYGYTF. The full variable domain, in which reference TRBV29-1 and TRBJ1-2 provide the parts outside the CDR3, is SAVISQKPSRDICQRGTSLTIQCQVDSQVTMMFWYRQQPGQSLTLIATANQGSEATYESGFVIDKFPISRPNLTFSTLTVSNMSPEDSSIYLCSVEDLIENYGYTFGSGTRLTVV.

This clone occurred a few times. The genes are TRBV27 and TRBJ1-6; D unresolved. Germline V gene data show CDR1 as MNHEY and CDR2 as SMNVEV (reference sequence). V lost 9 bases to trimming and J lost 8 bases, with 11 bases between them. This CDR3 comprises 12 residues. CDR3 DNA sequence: TGTGCCAGTGGGAGTTCAGATTCACCCCTCCACTTT. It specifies CASGSSDSPLHF.